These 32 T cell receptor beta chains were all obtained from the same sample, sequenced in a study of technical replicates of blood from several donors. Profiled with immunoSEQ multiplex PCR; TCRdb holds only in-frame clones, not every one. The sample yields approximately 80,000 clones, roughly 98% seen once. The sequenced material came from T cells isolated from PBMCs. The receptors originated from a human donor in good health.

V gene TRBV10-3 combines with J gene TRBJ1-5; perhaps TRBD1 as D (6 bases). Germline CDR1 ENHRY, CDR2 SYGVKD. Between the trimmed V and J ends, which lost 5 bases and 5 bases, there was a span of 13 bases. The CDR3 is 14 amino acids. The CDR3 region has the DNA TGTGCCATCAGTAGGACAGAGCAGGATCAGCCCCAGCATTTT. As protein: CAISRTEQDQPQHF.

CDR3 loop: CASGPDRSTEAFF. In nucleotides, the CDR3 is TGTGCTAGTGGTCCGGACAGGTCCACTGAAGCTTTCTTT. V is TRBV12-5 and J is TRBJ1-1; TRBD1 matches 7 bases. The CDR3 has 13 amino acids. V gave up 5 bases and J gave up 4 bases; unmatched junction bases: 4. Germline CDR1 and CDR2: LGHNT and FRNRAP.

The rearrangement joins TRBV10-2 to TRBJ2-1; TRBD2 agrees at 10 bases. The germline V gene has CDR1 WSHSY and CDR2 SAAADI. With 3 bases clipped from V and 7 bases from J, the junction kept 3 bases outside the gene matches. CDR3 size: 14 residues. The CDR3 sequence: CASSDSGRENEQFF. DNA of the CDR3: TGCGCCAGCAGTGACAGCGGGAGGGAAAATGAGCAGTTCTTC.

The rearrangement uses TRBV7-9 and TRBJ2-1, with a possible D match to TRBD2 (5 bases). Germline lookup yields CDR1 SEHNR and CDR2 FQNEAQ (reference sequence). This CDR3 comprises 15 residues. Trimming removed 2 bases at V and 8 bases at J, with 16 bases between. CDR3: CASSLRELGWDEQFF. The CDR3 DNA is TGTGCCAGCAGCTTAAGGGAGTTGGGCTGGGATGAGCAGTTCTTC.

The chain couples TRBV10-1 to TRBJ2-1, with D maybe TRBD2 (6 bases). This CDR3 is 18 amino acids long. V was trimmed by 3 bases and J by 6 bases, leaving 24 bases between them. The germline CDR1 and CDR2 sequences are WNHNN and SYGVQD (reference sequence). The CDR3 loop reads CASSEILFGGGPSNEQFF. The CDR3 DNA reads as TGCGCCAGCAGTGAAATTCTCTTCGGGGGAGGCCCTTCCAATGAGCAGTTCTTC.

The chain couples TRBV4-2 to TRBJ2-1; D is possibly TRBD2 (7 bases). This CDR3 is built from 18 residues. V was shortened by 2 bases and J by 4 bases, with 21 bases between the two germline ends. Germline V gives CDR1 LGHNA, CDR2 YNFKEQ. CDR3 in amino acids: CASSQKTGGLTPYNEQFF. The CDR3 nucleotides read TGTGCCAGCAGCCAAAAAACGGGGGGCCTAACTCCGTACAATGAGCAGTTCTTC.

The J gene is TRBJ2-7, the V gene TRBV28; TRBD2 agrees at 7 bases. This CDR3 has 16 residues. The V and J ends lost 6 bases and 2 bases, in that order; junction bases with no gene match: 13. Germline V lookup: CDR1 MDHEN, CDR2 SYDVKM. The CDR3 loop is CASSPASSSGAYEQYF. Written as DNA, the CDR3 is TGTGCCAGCAGCCCCGCCTCCAGCAGCGGGGCCTACGAGCAGTACTTC.

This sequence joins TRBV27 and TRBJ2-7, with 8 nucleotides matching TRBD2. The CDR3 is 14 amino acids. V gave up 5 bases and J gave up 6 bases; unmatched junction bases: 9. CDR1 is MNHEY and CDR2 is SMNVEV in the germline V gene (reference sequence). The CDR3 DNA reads TGTGCCAGCAGTCCCCACGGGGGGGGAGTCGAGCAGTACTTC. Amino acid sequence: CASSPHGGGVEQYF.

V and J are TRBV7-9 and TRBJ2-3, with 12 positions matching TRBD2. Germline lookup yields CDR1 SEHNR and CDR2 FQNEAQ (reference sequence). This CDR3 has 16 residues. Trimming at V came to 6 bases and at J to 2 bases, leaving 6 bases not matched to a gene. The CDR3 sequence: CASSSPSGGATDTQYF. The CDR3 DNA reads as TGTGCCAGCAGTAGCCCTAGCGGGGGGGCCACAGATACGCAGTATTTT.

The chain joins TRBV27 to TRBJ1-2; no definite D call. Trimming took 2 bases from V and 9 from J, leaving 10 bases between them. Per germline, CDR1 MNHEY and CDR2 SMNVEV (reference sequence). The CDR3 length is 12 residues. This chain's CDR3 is CASSLDSLRYTF. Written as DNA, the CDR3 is TGTGCCAGCAGTTTAGACTCCCTCCGCTACACCTTC.

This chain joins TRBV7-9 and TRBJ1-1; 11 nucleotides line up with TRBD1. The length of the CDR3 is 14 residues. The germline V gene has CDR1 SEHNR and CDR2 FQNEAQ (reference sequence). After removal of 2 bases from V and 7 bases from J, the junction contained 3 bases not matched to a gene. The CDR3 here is CASSLTGTGGEAFF. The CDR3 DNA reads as TGTGCCAGCAGCTTAACCGGGACAGGGGGTGAAGCTTTCTTT.

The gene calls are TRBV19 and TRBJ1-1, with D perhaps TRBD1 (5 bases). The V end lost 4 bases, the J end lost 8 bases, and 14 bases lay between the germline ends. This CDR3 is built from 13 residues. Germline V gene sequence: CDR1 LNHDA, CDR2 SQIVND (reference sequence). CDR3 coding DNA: TGTGCCAGTAGTAGGGGGGTGAGTTTGGAAGCTTTCTTT. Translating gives CASSRGVSLEAFF.

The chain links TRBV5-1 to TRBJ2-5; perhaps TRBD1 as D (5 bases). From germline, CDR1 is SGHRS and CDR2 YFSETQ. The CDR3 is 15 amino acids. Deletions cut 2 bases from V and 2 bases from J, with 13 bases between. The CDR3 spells CASSLSLTVQETQYF. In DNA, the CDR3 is TGCGCCAGCAGCTTATCACTGACAGTACAAGAGACCCAGTACTTC.

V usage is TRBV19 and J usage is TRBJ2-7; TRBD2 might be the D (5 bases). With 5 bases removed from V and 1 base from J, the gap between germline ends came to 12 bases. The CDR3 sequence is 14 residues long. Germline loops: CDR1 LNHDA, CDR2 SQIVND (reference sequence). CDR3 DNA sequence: TGTGCCAGTAGTGCCAAACTAGGATCCTACGAGCAGTACTTC. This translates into CASSAKLGSYEQYF.

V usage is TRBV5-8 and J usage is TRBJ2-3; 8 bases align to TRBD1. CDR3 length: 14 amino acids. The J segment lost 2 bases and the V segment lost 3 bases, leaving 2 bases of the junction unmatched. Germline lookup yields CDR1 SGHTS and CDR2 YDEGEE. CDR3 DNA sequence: TGTGCCAGCAGCTACAGGGGGTCCACAGATACGCAGTATTTT. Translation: CASSYRGSTDTQYF.

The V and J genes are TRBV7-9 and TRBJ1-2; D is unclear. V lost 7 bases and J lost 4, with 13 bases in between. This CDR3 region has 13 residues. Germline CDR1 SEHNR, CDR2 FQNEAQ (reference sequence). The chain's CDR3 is CASTLTEFYGYTF. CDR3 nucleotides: TGTGCCAGCACTCTGACTGAATTCTATGGCTACACCTTC.

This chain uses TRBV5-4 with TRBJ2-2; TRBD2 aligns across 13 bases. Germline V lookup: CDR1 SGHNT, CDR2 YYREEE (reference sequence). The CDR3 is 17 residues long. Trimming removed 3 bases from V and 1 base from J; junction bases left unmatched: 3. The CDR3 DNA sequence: TGTGCCAGCAGCTGGACTAGCGGGGGCCGGAACACCGGGGAGCTGTTTTTT. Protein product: CASSWTSGGRNTGELFF.

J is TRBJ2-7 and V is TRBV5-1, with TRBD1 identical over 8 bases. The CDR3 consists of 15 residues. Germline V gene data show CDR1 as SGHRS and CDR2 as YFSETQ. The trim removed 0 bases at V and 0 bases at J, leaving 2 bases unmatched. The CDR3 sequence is CASSLGGTGSYEQYF. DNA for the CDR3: TGCGCCAGCAGCTTGGGCGGGACAGGCTCCTACGAGCAGTACTTC. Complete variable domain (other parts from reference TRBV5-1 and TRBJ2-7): KAGVTQTPRYLIKTRGQQVTLSCSPISGHRSVSWYQQTPGQGLQFLFEYFSETQRNKGNFPGRFSGRQFSNSRSEMNVSTLELGDSALYLCASSLGGTGSYEQYFGPGTRLTVT.

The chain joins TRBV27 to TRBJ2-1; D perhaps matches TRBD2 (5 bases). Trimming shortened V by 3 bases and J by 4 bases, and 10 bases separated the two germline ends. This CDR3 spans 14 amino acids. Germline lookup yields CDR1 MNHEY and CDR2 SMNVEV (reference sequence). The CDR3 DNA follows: TGTGCCAGCAGTTTCCCCGGACTTTACAATGAGCAGTTCTTC. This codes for CASSFPGLYNEQFF.

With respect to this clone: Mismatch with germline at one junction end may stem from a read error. CDR3 protein: CSARTVEELFF. CDR3 DNA: TGCAGTGCAAGGACAGTTGAAGAACTGTTTTTT. The V and J genes are TRBV20-1 and TRBJ1-4, with D perhaps matching TRBD1 (6 bases). The CDR3 extends over 11 amino acids. From germline, CDR1 is DFQATT and CDR2 SNEGSKA (reference sequence).

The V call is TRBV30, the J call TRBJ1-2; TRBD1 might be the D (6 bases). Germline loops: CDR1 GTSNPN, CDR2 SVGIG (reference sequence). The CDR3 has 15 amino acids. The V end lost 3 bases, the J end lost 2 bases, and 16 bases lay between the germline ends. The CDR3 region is CAWSVTGLRNYGYTF. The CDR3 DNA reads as TGTGCCTGGAGCGTAACAGGGCTTCGAAACTATGGCTACACCTTC. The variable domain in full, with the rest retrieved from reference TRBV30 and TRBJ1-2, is SQTIHQWPATLVQPVGSPLSLECTVEGTSNPNLYWYRQAAGRGLQLLFYSVGIGQISSEVPQNLSASRPQDRQFILSSKKLLLSDSGFYLCAWSVTGLRNYGYTFGSGTRLTVV.

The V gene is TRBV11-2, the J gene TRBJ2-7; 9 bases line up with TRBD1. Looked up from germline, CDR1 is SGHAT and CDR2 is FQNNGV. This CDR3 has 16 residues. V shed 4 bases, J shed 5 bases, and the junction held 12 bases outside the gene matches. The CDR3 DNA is TGTGCCAGCAGCTCCTCCCGGGACAGGGTGTTCCACGAGCAGTACTTC. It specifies CASSSSRDRVFHEQYF.

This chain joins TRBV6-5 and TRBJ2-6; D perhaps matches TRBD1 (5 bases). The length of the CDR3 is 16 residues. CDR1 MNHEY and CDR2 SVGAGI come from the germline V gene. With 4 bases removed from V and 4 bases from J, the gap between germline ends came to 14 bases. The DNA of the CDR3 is TGTGCCAGCAGTTGGCAAGGGGTGTCCGGGGCCAACGTCCTGACTTTC. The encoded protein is CASSWQGVSGANVLTF.

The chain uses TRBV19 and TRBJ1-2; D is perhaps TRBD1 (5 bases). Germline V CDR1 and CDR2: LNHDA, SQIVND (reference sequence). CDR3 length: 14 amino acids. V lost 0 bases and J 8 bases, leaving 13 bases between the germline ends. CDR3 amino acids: CASSIEGQGKGYTF. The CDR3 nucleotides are TGTGCCAGTAGTATAGAGGGTCAGGGCAAAGGCTACACCTTC.

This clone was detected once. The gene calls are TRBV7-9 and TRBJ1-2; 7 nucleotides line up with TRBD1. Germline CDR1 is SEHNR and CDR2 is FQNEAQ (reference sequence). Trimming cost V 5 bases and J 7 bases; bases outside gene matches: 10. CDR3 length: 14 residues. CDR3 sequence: CASSLVDREAGYTF. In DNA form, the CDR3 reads TGTGCCAGCAGCCTGGTAGACAGGGAGGCTGGCTACACCTTC. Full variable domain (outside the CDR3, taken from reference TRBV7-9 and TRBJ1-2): DTGVSQNPRHKITKRGQNVTFRCDPISEHNRLYWYRQTLGQGPEFLTYFQNEAQLEKSRLLSDRFSAERPKGSFSTLEIQRTEQGDSAMYLCASSLVDREAGYTFGSGTRLTVV.

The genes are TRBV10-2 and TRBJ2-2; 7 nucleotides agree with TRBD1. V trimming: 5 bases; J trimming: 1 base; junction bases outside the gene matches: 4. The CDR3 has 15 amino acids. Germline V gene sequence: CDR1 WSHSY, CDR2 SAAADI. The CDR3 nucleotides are TGCGCCAGCAGTCTGACAGGGCAGAACACCGGGGAGCTGTTTTTT. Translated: CASSLTGQNTGELFF.

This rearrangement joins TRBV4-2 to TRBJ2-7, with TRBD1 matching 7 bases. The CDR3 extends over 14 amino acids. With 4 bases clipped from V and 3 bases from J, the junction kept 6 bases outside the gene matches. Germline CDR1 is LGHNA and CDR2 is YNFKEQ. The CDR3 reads CASSPSRDSYEQYF. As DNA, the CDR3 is TGTGCCAGCAGCCCGTCCCGGGACAGCTACGAGCAGTACTTC.

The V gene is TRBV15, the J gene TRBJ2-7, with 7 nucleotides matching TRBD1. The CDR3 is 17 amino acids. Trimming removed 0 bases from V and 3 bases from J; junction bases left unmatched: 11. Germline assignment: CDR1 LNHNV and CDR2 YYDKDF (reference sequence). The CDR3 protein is CATSRDFRPQGVYEQYF. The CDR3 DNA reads TGTGCCACCAGCAGAGATTTCCGCCCTCAGGGGGTCTACGAGCAGTACTTC.

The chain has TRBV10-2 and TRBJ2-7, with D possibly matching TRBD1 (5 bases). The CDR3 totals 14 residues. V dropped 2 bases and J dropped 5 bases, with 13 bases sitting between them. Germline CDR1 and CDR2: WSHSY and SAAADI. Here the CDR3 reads CASSETKTRDEQYF. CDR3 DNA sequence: TGCGCCAGCAGTGAGACAAAGACCAGGGACGAGCAGTACTTC.

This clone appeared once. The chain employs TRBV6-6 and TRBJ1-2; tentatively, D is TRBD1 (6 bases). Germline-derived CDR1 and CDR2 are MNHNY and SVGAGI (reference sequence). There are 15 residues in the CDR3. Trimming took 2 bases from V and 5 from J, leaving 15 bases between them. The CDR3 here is CASSYPQGTPYGYTF. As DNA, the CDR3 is TGTGCCAGCAGTTACCCTCAAGGGACACCGTATGGCTACACCTTC.

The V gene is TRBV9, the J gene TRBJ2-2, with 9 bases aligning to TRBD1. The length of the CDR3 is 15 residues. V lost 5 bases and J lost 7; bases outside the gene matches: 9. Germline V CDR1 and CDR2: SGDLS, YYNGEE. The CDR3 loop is CASSPGQGGFGELFF. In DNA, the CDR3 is TGTGCCAGCAGTCCGGGACAGGGTGGGTTCGGGGAGCTGTTTTTT. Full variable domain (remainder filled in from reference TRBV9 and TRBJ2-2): DSGVTQTPKHLITATGQRVTLRCSPRSGDLSVYWYQQSLDQGLQFLIQYYNGEERAKGNILERFSAQQFPDLHSELNLSSLELGDSALYFCASSPGQGGFGELFFGEGSRLTVL.

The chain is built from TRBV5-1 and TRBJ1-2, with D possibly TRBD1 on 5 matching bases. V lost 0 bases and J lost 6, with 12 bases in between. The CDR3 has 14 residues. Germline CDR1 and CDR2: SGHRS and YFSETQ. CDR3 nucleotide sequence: TGCGCCAGCAGCTTGGAAGGGGAAGGGAATGGCTACACCTTC. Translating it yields CASSLEGEGNGYTF.